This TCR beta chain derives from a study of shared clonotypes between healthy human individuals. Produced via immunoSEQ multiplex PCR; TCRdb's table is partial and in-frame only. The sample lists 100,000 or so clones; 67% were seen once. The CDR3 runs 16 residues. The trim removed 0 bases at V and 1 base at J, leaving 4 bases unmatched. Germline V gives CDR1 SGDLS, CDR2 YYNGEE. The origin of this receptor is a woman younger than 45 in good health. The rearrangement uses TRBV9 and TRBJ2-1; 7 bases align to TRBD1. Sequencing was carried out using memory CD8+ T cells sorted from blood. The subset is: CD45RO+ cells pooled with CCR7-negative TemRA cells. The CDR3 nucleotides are TGTGCCAGCAGCGTAGGCGAGGGGGCATCCTACAATGAGCAGTTCTTC. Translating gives CASSVGEGASYNEQFF. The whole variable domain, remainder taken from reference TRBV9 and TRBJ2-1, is DSGVTQTPKHLITATGQRVTLRCSPRSGDLSVYWYQQSLDQGLQFLIQYYNGEERAKGNILERFSAQQFPDLHSELNLSSLELGDSALYFCASSVGEGASYNEQFFGPGTRLTVL.